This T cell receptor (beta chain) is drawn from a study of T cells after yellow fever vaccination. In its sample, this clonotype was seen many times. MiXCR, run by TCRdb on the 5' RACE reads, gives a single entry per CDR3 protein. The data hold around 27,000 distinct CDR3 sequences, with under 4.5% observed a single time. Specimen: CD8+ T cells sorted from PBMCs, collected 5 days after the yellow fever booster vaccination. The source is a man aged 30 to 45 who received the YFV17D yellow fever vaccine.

DNA for the CDR3: TGTGCCAGCAGTCTCGCGTTGGGAAATGAGCAGTTCTTC. This sequence encodes CASSLALGNEQFF. V gene TRBV27 combines with J gene TRBJ2-1; D is ambiguous. With 5 bases removed from V and 7 bases from J, the gap between germline ends came to 12 bases. The CDR3 loop spans 13 amino acids. CDR1 and CDR2 from the germline V gene are MNHEY and SMNVEV (reference sequence).